What follows are 22 T cell receptor beta chains derived from one specimen sequenced in a study of prognosis after radiotherapy for stage I lung cancer. The TCR beta CDR3 region was amplified from genomic DNA, with two rounds of multiplex PCR being used for the amplification. It was primers specific to each TRBV and TRBJ gene that first-round PCR used. In TCRdb, the multiplex PCR reads were re-called with MiXCR into one record per CDR3 protein. The profile covers about 59,000 distinct CDR3 sequences, with about 26% appearing a single time and 7.5% taken by the ten largest. The specimen was PBMCs, collected before or after stereotactic body radiation therapy (not recorded which). These receptor sequences come from a donor older than 45 with non-small cell lung cancer.

Many counts were recorded for this clonotype. V is TRBV18 and J is TRBJ2-7, with 7 bases that match TRBD1. Germline V gives CDR1 KGHSH, CDR2 LQKENI. With 3 bases clipped from V and 2 bases from J, the junction kept 7 bases outside the gene matches. The CDR3 length is 15 residues. The CDR3 protein is CASSPDKGAAYEQYF. The CDR3, as DNA: TGTGCCAGCTCACCCGATAAGGGGGCGGCCTACGAGCAGTACTTC.

In its sample, this clonotype was seen many times. This chain joins TRBV20-1 and TRBJ2-1, with a tentative D call TRBD2 (5 bases). CDR3 length equals 13 residues. In germline, CDR1 is DFQATT, CDR2 SNEGSKA (reference sequence). V lost 3 bases and J 9 bases, leaving 15 bases between the germline ends. The CDR3 loop reads CSARVGSRGEQFF. The CDR3 DNA reads as TGCAGTGCTAGGGTGGGGTCTCGGGGTGAGCAGTTCTTC.

On this clonotype itself: Being one base from a much bigger clone, this may be a read error. The V and J genes are TRBV19 and TRBJ2-2; D may be TRBD1 (5 bases). The CDR3 sequence is 13 residues long. CDR1 and CDR2 from the germline V gene are LNHDA and SQIVND (reference sequence). V shed 7 bases and J shed 8 bases, with 14 bases lying between them. CDR3 protein: CASTPGCLGELFF. The CDR3 region has the DNA TGTGCCAGTACCCCAGGGTGTTTGGGGGAGCTGTTTTTT.

A note on this clonotype: With a much larger clone just one base away, this may be a read error. The chain links TRBV12-3 or TRBV12-4 to TRBJ2-5, with D unclear. The CDR3 has 12 residues. The CDR3 DNA sequence: TGTGTCAGTGCGCAGAGACAAGAGACCCAGTACTTC. It yields the protein CVSAQRQETQYF.

With respect to this clonotype: The limits of the CDR3 on the DNA are not certain, so only TCRdb's listed CDR3 is given. CDR3 residues: CASSFYICSATSGVSLTDTQYF. The chain is built from TRBV7-6 and TRBJ2-3; no DNA check was done on the table's D call, TRBD2. The CDR3 length is 22 residues, termini included. Germline values: CDR1 SGHVS, CDR2 FNYEAQ.

At least ten counts were recorded for this clonotype. The chain is built from TRBV5-4 and TRBJ2-7; 10 nucleotides match TRBD1. CDR3 length: 14 amino acids. With 4 bases clipped from V and 4 bases from J, the junction kept 5 bases outside the gene matches. Germline V gene lookup returns CDR1 SGHNT and CDR2 YYREEE (reference sequence). The CDR3 DNA follows: TGTGCCAGCAGCCCGACAGGGGGCTCTTACGAGCAGTACTTC. Its translation is CASSPTGGSYEQYF.

The table lists this clonotype with many counts. The genes are TRBV20-1 and TRBJ1-5, with TRBD1 matching 7 bases. Germline lookup yields CDR1 DFQATT and CDR2 SNEGSKA (reference sequence). The CDR3 is 14 amino acids. Trimming removed 6 bases from V and 6 bases from J; junction bases left unmatched: 11. CDR3 sequence (DNA): TGCAGTGCCCGAGGGGGAGGGGGCGGTCAGCCCCAGCATTTT. It encodes CSARGGGGGQPQHF.

As for this clonotype: A clone one base away is much larger, so this may be a read error. This sequence joins TRBV5-8 and TRBJ2-1; 8 bases are shared with TRBD1. The CDR3 consists of 15 residues. The germline gives CDR1 SGHTS, CDR2 YDEGEE. CDR3 coding DNA: TGTGCCAGCAGCTTGGAGGGCAGGGGGCCCAATGAGAAGTTCTTC. It specifies CASSLEGRGPNEKFF.

This clonotype was observed at least ten times. This rearrangement joins TRBV2 to TRBJ1-2; no clear D gene. Per germline, CDR1 SNHLY and CDR2 FYNNEI. This CDR3 has 13 amino acids. V shed 3 bases and J shed 7 bases, with 12 bases lying between them. CDR3 sequence (DNA): TGTGCCAGCAGTGAGAATCGCCAGATTGGCTACACCTTC. Residues: CASSENRQIGYTF.

As for this clonotype: A much larger clone lies one base from this, so it may be a read error. V is TRBV29-1 and J is TRBJ2-2; D may be TRBD2 (6 bases). The CDR3 runs 15 residues. Germline values: CDR1 SQVTM, CDR2 ANQGSEA. The CDR3 DNA sequence: TGCAGCGCCCCCGGGAGTGGTACTAGGACCGGGGAGCCGTTTTTT. This encodes CSAPGSGTRTGEPFF.

This clonotype was seen many times. The J gene is TRBJ2-5, the V gene TRBV7-6, with 11 bases aligning to TRBD2. Per the germline V gene, CDR1 is SGHVS and CDR2 is FNYEAQ. Trimming cost V 8 bases and J 1 base; bases outside gene matches: 3. The CDR3 covers 14 residues. The DNA for the CDR3 is TGTGCCAGCGCACTAGCGGGGGCCCAAGAGACCCAGTACTTC. Translation: CASALAGAQETQYF.

In this sample, this clonotype turned up many times. The chain's CDR3 is CASSTRTGEGYTF. As DNA, the CDR3 is TGTGCCAGCAGCACCCGGACAGGGGAAGGCTACACCTTC. The chain carries TRBV9 and TRBJ1-2, with TRBD1 matching over 9 bases. The germline gives CDR1 SGDLS, CDR2 YYNGEE. V gave up 4 bases and J gave up 8 bases; unmatched junction bases: 6. The CDR3 extends over 13 amino acids. The whole variable domain, filled in from reference TRBV9 and TRBJ1-2, reads DSGVTQTPKHLITATGQRVTLRCSPRSGDLSVYWYQQSLDQGLQFLIQYYNGEERAKGNILERFSAQQFPDLHSELNLSSLELGDSALYFCASSTRTGEGYTFGSGTRLTVV.

In this sample, this clonotype turned up many times. The V call is TRBV5-5, the J call TRBJ2-1, with 7 bases lining up with TRBD1. The CDR3 is 14 amino acids. From germline, CDR1 is SGHKS and CDR2 YYEKEE (reference sequence). V dropped 0 bases and J dropped 5; count of bases not matched to a gene: 2. The CDR3 loop reads CASSLGGQNNEQFF. The CDR3 nucleotides read TGTGCCAGCAGCTTGGGGGGACAGAACAATGAGCAGTTCTTC.

This clonotype was seen repeatedly, ten times or more. This chain links TRBV7-9 with TRBJ2-1; TRBD2 matches at 11 bases. V gave up 5 bases and J gave up 8 bases; unmatched junction bases: 8. The CDR3 contains 15 residues. CDR1 and CDR2 from the germline V gene are SEHNR and FQNEAQ (reference sequence). Written as DNA, the CDR3 is TGTGCCAGCAGCCCAGGGACTAGCGGCCTCGATGAGCAGTTCTTC. Translating it yields CASSPGTSGLDEQFF.

V gene TRBV18 combines with J gene TRBJ2-7; 10 bases are shared with TRBD1. Trimming removed 3 bases from V and 0 bases from J; junction bases left unmatched: 8. Germline V CDR1 and CDR2: KGHSH, LQKENI. The CDR3 consists of 17 residues. This CDR3 is CASSPGQGKGFSYEQYF. The CDR3 nucleotides are TGTGCCAGCTCACCGGGACAGGGGAAGGGATTCTCCTACGAGCAGTACTTC.

On this clonotype: A single base separates this from a much larger clone, so it may be a read error. The chain is built from TRBV20-1 and TRBJ2-5; 8 bases agree with TRBD2. Germline CDR1 DFQATT, CDR2 SNEGSKA (reference sequence). Germline trimming cut 3 bases from V and 5 bases from J; bases unmatched to any gene: 5. The CDR3 contains 13 residues. CDR3 region: CSASGSSGETQYF. The DNA for the CDR3 is TGCAGTGCTAGTGGATCTAGCGGGGAGACCCAGTACTTC.

This clonotype was observed at least ten times. The chain combines TRBV2 with TRBJ2-7; unclear D gene. The germline gives CDR1 SNHLY, CDR2 FYNNEI. V was cut by 6 bases and J by 4 bases, with 13 bases left in between. This CDR3 has 13 residues. CDR3 bases: TGTGCCAGCAGACGGGCGCAGAAGTACGAGCAGTACTTC. This sequence encodes CASRRAQKYEQYF.

This clonotype appeared many times. The chain joins TRBV19 to TRBJ2-7, with D maybe TRBD1 (6 bases). The CDR3 has 15 amino acids. The V gene lost 4 bases and the J gene lost 5 bases, with 18 bases spanning the gap. CDR1 LNHDA and CDR2 SQIVND come from the germline V gene (reference sequence). CDR3 DNA sequence: TGTGCCAGTAGTACCGGGACAACCAGAAATGACGAGCAGTACTTC. This encodes CASSTGTTRNDEQYF.

This clonotype was detected many times. The chain has TRBV10-3 and TRBJ2-6, with TRBD1 matching over 8 bases. The CDR3 loop spans 15 amino acids. Germline V gene data show CDR1 as ENHRY and CDR2 as SYGVKD. The trim removed 6 bases at V and 2 bases at J, leaving 3 bases unmatched. The CDR3 sequence is CAIRAGGTGANVLTF. CDR3 in DNA: TGTGCCATCAGAGCAGGGGGCACTGGGGCCAACGTCCTGACTTTC.

This clonotype was counted ten times or more. The chain employs TRBV4-1 and TRBJ1-5; tentatively, D is TRBD1 (6 bases). V was pared by 1 base and J by 3 bases, with 16 bases between. The CDR3 has 17 residues. CDR1 and CDR2 from the germline V gene are MGHRA and YSYEKL. The CDR3 nucleotides are TGCGCCAGCAGCCAAGTCCCTTCGGGGGGGCACAATCAGCCCCAGCATTTT. Translating gives CASSQVPSGGHNQPQHF.

The chain employs TRBV5-4 and TRBJ1-1; D remains ambiguous. There are 12 residues in the CDR3. V dropped 4 bases and J dropped 3 bases, with 7 bases sitting between them. The germline V gene has CDR1 SGHNT and CDR2 YYREEE (reference sequence). CDR3 nucleotides: TGTGCCAGCAGCCACCGGGACACTGAAGCTTTCTTT. Protein: CASSHRDTEAFF.

This clonotype was counted at least ten times. The chain combines TRBV7-9 with TRBJ2-7, with D tentatively TRBD1 (6 bases). The CDR3 has 15 residues. Trimming stripped 5 bases from V and 0 bases from J, with 14 bases between. The germline gives CDR1 SEHNR, CDR2 FQNEAQ (reference sequence). The CDR3 DNA follows: TGTGCCAGCAGCCTACGGACAGAGAGCTCCTACGAGCAGTACTTC. It translates to CASSLRTESSYEQYF.